Described below is a single T cell receptor (beta chain) sequence and its context. The assay was immunoSEQ multiplex PCR, and TCRdb's table has in-frame clones only and misses some. The top ten clones hold 1.3% of a sample with 15,000 to 20,000 clones, roughly 91% of them seen once. V was clipped by 2 bases and J by 7 bases, with 14 bases between them. The length of the CDR3 is 14 residues. Germline-derived CDR1 and CDR2 are SNHLY and FYNNEI. The record originates from a study of T cell changes during pregnancy in multiple sclerosis. Material: CD4+ T cells from peripheral blood mononuclear cells, obtained in the first trimester of pregnancy. The chain couples TRBV2 to TRBJ1-2; D possibly corresponds to TRBD1 (5 bases). This TCR was recovered from a female donor in good health, enrolled as a control in a pregnancy study. The CDR3 spells CASSEFSRGFGYTF. Written as DNA, the CDR3 is TGTGCCAGCAGTGAATTCAGTAGGGGATTTGGCTACACCTTC. The full variable domain, in which reference TRBV2 and TRBJ1-2 provide the parts outside the CDR3, is EPEVTQTPSHQVTQMGQEVILRCVPISNHLYFYWYRQILGQKVEFLVSFYNNEISEKSEIFDDQFSVERPDGSNFTLKIRSTKLEDSAMYFCASSEFSRGFGYTFGSGTRLTVV.